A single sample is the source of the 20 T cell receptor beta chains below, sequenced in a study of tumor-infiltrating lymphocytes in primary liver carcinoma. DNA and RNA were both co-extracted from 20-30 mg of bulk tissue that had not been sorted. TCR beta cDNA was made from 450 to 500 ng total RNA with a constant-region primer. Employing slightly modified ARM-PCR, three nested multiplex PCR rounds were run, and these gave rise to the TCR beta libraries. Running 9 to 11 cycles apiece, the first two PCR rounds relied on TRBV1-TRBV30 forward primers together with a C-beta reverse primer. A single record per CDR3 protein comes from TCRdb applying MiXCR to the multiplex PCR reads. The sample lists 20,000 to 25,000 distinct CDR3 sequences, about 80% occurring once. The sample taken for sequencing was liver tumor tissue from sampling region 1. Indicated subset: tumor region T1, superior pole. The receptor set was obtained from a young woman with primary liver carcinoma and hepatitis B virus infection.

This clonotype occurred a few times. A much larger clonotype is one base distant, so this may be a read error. This CDR3 reads CASEVREKLLF. In DNA, the CDR3 is TGTGCCAGCGAGGTTAGGGAAAAACTGCTTTTT. V gene TRBV2 combines with J gene TRBJ1-4; D is unclear. CDR3 length equals 11 residues. Germline V gives CDR1 SNHLY, CDR2 FYNNEI.

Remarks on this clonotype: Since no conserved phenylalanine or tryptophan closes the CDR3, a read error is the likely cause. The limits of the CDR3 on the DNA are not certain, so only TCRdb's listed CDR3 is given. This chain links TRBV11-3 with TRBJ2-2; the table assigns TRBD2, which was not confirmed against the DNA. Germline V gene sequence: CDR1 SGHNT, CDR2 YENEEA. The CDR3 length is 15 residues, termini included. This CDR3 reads CVSNRREGAPGELLS.

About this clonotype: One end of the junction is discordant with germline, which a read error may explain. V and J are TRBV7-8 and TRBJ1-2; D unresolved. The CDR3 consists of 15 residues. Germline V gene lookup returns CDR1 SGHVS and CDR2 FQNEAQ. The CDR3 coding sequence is TGTGCCAGCAGCCCCTCCGGACGGGCGGGCTATGGTTACACCTTC. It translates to CASSPSGRAGYGYTF.

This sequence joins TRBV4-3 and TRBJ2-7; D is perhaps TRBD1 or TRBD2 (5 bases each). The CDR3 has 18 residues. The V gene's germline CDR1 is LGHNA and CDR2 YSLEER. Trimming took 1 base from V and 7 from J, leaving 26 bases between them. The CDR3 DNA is TGCGCCAGCAGCCAAGCTGTGACGAGGGGTCACGTTAGCTATGAGCAGTACTTC. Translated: CASSQAVTRGHVSYEQYF.

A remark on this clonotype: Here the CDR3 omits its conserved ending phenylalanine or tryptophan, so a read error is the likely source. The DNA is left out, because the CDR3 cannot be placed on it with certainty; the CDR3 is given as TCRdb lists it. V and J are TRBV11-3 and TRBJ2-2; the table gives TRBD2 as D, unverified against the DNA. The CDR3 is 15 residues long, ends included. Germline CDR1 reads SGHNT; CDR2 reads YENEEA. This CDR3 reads CASNHREGAPGELLS.

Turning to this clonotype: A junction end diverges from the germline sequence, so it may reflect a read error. The CDR3 here is CASSTDRGTTLYF. CDR3 coding DNA: TGTGCCAGCAGTACGGACAGGGGGACGACCCTGTACTTC. The gene calls are TRBV6-5 and TRBJ2-5; TRBD1 matches 10 bases. There are 13 residues in the CDR3. The V gene's germline CDR1 is MNHEY and CDR2 SVGAGI.

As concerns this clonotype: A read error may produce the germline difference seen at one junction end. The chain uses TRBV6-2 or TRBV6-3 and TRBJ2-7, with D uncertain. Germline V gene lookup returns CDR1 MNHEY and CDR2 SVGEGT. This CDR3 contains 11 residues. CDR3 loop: CAGSQFYEQYF. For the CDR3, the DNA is TGTGCCGGCAGTCAATTCTACGAGCAGTACTTC.

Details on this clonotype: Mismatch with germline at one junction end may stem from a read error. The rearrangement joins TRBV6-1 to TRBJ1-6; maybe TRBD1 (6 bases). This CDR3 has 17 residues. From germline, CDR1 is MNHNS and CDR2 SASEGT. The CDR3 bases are TGTGTCAGCAGTGCGGGTCGAGGGCAGGGGATCGATTCACCCCTCCACTTT. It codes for CVSSAGRGQGIDSPLHF.

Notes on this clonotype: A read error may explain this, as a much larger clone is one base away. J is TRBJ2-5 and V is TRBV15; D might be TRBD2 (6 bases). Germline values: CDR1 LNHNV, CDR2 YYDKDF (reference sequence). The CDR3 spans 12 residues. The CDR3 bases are TGTGCCACCAGAAAAGATCGGGAGACCCTGTACTTC. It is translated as CATRKDRETLYF.

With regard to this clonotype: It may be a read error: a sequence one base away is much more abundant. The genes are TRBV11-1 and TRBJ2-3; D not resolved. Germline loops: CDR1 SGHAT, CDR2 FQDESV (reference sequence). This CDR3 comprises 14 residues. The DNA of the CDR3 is TGTGCCAGTAGCTCTCTGGACGCAGGAGATACGCATTATTTT. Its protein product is CASSSLDAGDTHYF.

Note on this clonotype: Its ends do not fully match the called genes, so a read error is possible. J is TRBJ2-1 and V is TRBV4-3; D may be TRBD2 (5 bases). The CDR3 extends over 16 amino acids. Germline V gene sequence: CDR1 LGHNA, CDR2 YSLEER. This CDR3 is CASGQDCDYTYNEQFF. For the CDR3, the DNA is TGCGCCAGCGGCCAAGATTGTGACTACACCTACAATGAGCAGTTCTTC.

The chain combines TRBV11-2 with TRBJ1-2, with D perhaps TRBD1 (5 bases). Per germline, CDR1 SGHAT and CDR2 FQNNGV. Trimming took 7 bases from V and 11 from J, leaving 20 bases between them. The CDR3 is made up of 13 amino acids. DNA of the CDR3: TGTGCCAGCACTCAGGAGGGGCGTGGAGGTTACACCTTC. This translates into CASTQEGRGGYTF.

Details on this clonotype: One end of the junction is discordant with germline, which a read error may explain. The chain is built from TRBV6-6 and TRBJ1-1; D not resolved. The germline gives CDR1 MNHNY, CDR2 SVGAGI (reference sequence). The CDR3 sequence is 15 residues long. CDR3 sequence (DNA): TGCGCCAGCAGTTGCTCCGCCAGTATGAGGACTGAAGCTTTCTTT. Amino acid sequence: CASSCSASMRTEAFF.

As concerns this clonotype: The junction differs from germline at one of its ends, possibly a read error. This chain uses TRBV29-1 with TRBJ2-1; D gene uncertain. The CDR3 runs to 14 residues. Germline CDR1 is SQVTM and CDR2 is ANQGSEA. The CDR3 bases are TGCAGCGCCGCCGGGTTATCGGGCTACTATGAGCAGTTCTTC. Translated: CSAAGLSGYYEQFF.

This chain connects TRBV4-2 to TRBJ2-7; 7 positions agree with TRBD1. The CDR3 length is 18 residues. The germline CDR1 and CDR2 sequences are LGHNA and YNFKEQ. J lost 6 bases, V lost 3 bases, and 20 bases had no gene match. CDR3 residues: CASSQEHLVQGRPREQYF. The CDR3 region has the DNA TGTGCCAGCAGCCAGGAACATCTAGTACAGGGGAGACCGCGCGAGCAGTACTTC.

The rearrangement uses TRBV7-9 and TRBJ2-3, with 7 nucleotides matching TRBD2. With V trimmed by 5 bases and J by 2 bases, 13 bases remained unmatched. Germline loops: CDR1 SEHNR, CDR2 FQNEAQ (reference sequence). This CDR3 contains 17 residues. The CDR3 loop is CASSLGLTGGLTDTQYF. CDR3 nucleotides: TGTGCCAGCAGCCTGGGACTAACGGGAGGCCTCACAGATACGCAGTATTTT.

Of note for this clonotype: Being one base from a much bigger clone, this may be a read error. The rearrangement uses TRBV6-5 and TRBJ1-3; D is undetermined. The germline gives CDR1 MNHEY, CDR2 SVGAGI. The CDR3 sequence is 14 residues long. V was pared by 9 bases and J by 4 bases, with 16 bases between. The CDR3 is CARRLTAAGNTIYF. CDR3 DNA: TGTGCCAGGAGACTAACGGCGGCAGGAAACACCATATATTTT.

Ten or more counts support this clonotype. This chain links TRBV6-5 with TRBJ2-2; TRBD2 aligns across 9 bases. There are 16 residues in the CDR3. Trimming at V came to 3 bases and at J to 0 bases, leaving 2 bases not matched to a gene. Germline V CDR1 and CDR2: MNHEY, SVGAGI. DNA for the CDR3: TGTGCCAGCAGTTATGGACTAGCGCCGAACACCGGGGAGCTGTTTTTT. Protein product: CASSYGLAPNTGELFF.

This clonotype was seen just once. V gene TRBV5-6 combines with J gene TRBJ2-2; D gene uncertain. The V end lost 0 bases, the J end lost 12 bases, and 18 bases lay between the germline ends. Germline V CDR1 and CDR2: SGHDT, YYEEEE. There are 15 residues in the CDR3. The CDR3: CASSLAPRVSRKLFF. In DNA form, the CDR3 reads TGTGCCAGCAGCTTGGCACCTAGAGTCAGCCGGAAGCTGTTTTTT.

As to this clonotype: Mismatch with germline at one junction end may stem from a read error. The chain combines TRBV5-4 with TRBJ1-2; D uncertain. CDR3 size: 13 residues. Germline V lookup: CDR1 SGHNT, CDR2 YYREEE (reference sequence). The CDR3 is CANSPFHDYGYIF. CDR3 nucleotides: TGTGCCAACAGCCCATTCCACGATTATGGCTACATCTTC.